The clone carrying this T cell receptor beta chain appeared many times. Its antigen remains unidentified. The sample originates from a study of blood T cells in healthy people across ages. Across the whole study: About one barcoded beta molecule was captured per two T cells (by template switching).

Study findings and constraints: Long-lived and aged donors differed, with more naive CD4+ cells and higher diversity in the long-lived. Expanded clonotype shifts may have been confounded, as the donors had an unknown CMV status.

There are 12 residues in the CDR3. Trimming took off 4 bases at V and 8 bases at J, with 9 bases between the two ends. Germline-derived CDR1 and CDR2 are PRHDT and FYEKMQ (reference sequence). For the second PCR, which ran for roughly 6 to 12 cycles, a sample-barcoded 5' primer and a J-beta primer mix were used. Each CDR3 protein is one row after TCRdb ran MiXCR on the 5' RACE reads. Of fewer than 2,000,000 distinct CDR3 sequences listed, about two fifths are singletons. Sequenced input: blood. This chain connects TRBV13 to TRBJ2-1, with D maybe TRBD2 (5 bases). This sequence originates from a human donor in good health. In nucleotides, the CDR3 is TGTGCCAGCAGCTGGACTTCCCATGAGCAGTTCTTC. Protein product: CASSWTSHEQFF.